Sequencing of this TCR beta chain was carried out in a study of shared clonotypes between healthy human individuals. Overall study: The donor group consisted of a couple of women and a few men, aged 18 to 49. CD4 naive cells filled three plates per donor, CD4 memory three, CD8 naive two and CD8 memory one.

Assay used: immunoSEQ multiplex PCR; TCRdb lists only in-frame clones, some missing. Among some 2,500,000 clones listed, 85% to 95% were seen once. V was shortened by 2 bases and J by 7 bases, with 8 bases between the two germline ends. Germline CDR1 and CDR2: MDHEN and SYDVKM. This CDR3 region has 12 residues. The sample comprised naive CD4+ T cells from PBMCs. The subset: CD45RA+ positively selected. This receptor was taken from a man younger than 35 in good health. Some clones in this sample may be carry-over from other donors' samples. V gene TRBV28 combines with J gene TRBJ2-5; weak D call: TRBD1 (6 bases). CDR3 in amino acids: CASSLVGATQYF. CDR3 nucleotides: TGTGCCAGCAGTTTAGTGGGGGCGACCCAGTACTTC.